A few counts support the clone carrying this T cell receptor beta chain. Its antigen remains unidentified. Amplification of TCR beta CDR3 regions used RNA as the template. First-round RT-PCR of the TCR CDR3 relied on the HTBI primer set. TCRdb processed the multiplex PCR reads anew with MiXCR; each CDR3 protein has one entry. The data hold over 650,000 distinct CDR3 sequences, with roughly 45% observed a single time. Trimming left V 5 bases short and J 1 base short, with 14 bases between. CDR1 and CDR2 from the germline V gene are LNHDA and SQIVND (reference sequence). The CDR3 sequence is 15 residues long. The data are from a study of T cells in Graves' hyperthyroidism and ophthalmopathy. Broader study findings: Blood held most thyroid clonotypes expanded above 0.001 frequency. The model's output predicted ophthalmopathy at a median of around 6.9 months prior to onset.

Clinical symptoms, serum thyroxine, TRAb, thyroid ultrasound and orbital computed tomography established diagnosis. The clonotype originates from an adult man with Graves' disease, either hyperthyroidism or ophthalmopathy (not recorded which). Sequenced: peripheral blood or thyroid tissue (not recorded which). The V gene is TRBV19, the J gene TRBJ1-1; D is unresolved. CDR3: CASSLNRSPNTEAFF. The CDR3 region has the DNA TGTGCCAGTAGTCTTAACCGCTCCCCGAACACTGAAGCTTTCTTT.